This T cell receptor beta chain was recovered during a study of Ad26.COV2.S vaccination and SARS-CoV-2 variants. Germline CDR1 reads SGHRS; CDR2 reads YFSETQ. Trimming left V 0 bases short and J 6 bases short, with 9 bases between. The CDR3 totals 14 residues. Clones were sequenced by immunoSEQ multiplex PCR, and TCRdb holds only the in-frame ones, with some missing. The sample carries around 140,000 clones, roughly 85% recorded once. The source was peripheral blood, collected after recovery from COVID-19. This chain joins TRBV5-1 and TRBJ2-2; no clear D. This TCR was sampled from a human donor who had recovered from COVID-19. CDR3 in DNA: TGCGCCAGCAGCTTGGGAACGTCCGCCGGGGAGCTGTTTTTT. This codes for CASSLGTSAGELFF.